The rows below give T cell receptor beta chains drawn from one sample of a study of beta chain features in type 1 diabetes. The table came from immunoSEQ multiplex PCR; TCRdb's copy has only in-frame clones and leaves some out. The sample yields fewer than 650,000 clones, 15% to 19% seen once. Sequencing was performed on naive CD4+ T cells from blood. The receptors stem from a man between 18 and 35 years old in good health. Both conserved end residues are part of each CDR3. Fields, in order: V gene, D gene, clone size, J gene, CDR3 DNA, CDR3 protein. A D gene is named only where the DNA matches it firmly. Some rows mark clone size as missing; the rest say once, few, many or name a class of expanded clone.

TRBV27	TRBD2	-	TRBJ2-7	TGTGCCAGCAGTTTGGGGACTAGCGGGTCCTACGAGCAGTACTTC	CASSLGTSGSYEQYF
TRBV7-2	-	few	TRBJ2-7	TGTGCCAGCAGCTTAGGGGCCCTTTCTACTTACGAGCAGTACTTC	CASSLGALSTYEQYF
TRBV5-4	-	-	TRBJ2-5	TGTGCCAGCAGCTTGGAGGACAGAAAAGAGACCCAGTACTTC	CASSLEDRKETQYF
TRBV5-1	TRBD2	once	TRBJ2-1	TGCGCCAGCAGCTGGACTAGCGGGATGAGGACCCTATACAATGAGCAGTTCTTC	CASSWTSGMRTLYNEQFF
TRBV5-1	-	few	TRBJ1-4	TGCGCCAGCAGCTTATCTGCAACTAATGAAAAACTGTTTTTT	CASSLSATNEKLFF
TRBV25-1	-	-	TRBJ1-2	TGTGCCAGCAGTGATTTCCCCAGGGTAGGGAGCTATGGCTACACCTTC	CASSDFPRVGSYGYTF
TRBV6-1	-	once	TRBJ1-3	TGTGCCAGCAGTGAAGTTGGGGGCCCTGGAAACACCATATATTTT	CASSEVGGPGNTIYF
TRBV25-1	-	few	TRBJ1-2	TGTGCCAGCAGTGAATATCTCCAGGGAGGCTATGGCTACACCTTC	CASSEYLQGGYGYTF
TRBV19	-	-	TRBJ1-1	TGTGCCAGTAGTATCCCGGGACGGACACTTGAAGCTTTCTTT	CASSIPGRTLEAFF
TRBV7-2	-	-	TRBJ2-3	TGTGCCAGCAGCGTCAACAGAGGCCCACGGGATACGCAGTATTTT	CASSVNRGPRDTQYF
TRBV14	-	many	TRBJ2-6	TGTGCCAGCAGCCGAGGCTCTGGGGCCAACGTCCTGACTTTC	CASSRGSGANVLTF
TRBV12-2	-	few	TRBJ2-3	TGTGCAAGTCGCTTAGCTGGGACTAGCGGGAGAACAGATACGCAGTATTTT	CASRLAGTSGRTDTQYF
TRBV7-2	-	-	TRBJ2-7	TGTGCCAGCAGCTTAACTTGGACTGTAAGGACCTACGAGCAGTACTTC	CASSLTWTVRTYEQYF
TRBV9	TRBD1	-	TRBJ2-3	TGTGCCAGCAGCGTGGGGACAGGGAGGACAGATACGCAGTATTTT	CASSVGTGRTDTQYF
TRBV5-1	-	-	TRBJ2-3	TGCGCCAGCAGCTTGGGAGGTCGCACAGATACGCAGTATTTT	CASSLGGRTDTQYF
TRBV27	-	few	TRBJ2-7	TGTGCCAGCAGCGCCGGGAGCTACGAGCAGTACTTC	CASSAGSYEQYF
TRBV6-6	TRBD1	few	TRBJ2-1	TGTGCCAGCAGTTACTCGACAGGGGTTTACAATGAGCAGTTCTTC	CASSYSTGVYNEQFF
TRBV4-2	TRBD2	few	TRBJ2-5	TGTGCCAGCAGCTCCCGACTAGCGGGGGGCCAAGAGACCCAGTACTTC	CASSSRLAGGQETQYF
TRBV10-3	-	-	TRBJ2-6	TGTGCCGCACAGCTCTCTGGGGCCAACGTCCTGACTTTC	CAAQLSGANVLTF
TRBV4-3	-	few	TRBJ1-1	TGCGCCAGCAGCCAAGATCATTGGCGTGCAGGAGGTGTTGAAGCTTTCTTT	CASSQDHWRAGGVEAFF
TRBV14	-	few	TRBJ2-3	TGTGCCAGCAGCCAAGTTCGCCCTACCAGGGATACGCAGTATTTT	CASSQVRPTRDTQYF
TRBV15	-	few	TRBJ1-2	TGTGCCACCAGCAGAGATCTAATCTATGGCTACACCTTC	CATSRDLIYGYTF
TRBV11-2	TRBD2	few	TRBJ2-1	TGTGCCAGCAGCGTATTTAGCGGGGGTTACTCCTACAATGAGCAGTTCTTC	CASSVFSGGYSYNEQFF
TRBV30	-	few	TRBJ1-2	TGTGCCTGGAGTGGGCGGCTCTATGGCTACACCTTC	CAWSGRLYGYTF
TRBV28	-	few	TRBJ2-7	TGTGCCAGCAGTTTGTGGCAGGGATACGAGCAGTACTTC	CASSLWQGYEQYF
TRBV27	-	few	TRBJ2-1	TGTGCCAGCAGCGGGACTCACTACAATGAGCAGTTCTTC	CASSGTHYNEQFF
TRBV7-3	-	-	TRBJ2-2	TGTGCCAGCAGCTCTCCTATCACCGGGGAGCTGTTTTTT	CASSSPITGELFF
TRBV6-5	-	once	TRBJ1-2	TGTGCCAGCAGTTACTCTACGCAGAAAAACAGCTATGGCTACACCTTC	CASSYSTQKNSYGYTF
TRBV7-2	TRBD2	-	TRBJ2-7	TGTGCCAGCAGCTACGGACTAGCGGGAGGACAGTACTTC	CASSYGLAGGQYF
TRBV6-5	-	few	TRBJ2-7	TGTGCCAGCACGCAGGGGTACGAGCAGTACTTC	CASTQGYEQYF
TRBV23-1	-	-	TRBJ1-2	TGCGCCAGCAGTCCCCCTGGGAACAGGTTTCATGGCTACACCTTC	CASSPPGNRFHGYTF
TRBV7-9	TRBD1	few	TRBJ1-5	TGTGCCAGCAGCCAAACGTTTTCGACAGGGCATAGCAATCAGCCCCAGCATTTT	CASSQTFSTGHSNQPQHF
TRBV7-2	TRBD2	few	TRBJ2-4	TGTGCCAGCAGCTTAGCAGGCGGGGGGGCAACCAAAAACATTCAGTACTTC	CASSLAGGGATKNIQYF
TRBV10-3	-	-	TRBJ1-4	TGTGCCATCAGTGTGGAAAGGGGCTTCAATGAAAAACTGTTTTTT	CAISVERGFNEKLFF
TRBV5-1	TRBD2	-	TRBJ2-1	TGCGCCAGCACCCCTCAGGGGACTAGCGGATACAATGAGCAGTTCTTC	CASTPQGTSGYNEQFF
TRBV7-3	TRBD1	-	TRBJ1-1	TGTGCCAGCAGCTTCACAGGGGGTAACACTGAAGCTTTCTTT	CASSFTGGNTEAFF
TRBV4-3	TRBD1	-	TRBJ1-5	TGCGCCAGCAGCCAAGGAAGGGGGCCCAATCAGCCCCAGCATTTT	CASSQGRGPNQPQHF
TRBV27	-	few	TRBJ1-4	TGTGCCAGCAGACGCGGACAGCAGTATTCAACTAATGAAAAACTGTTTTTT	CASRRGQQYSTNEKLFF
TRBV19	-	-	TRBJ2-1	TGTGCCAGTAGTATAATGGCAAGAGTGGCCAATGAGCAGTTCTTC	CASSIMARVANEQFF
TRBV18	-	-	TRBJ2-5	TGTGCCAGCTCATCCCTAGAGACCCAGTACTTC	CASSSLETQYF
TRBV5-1	-	-	TRBJ1-5	TGCGCCAGCAGCTTGGGGTATCAGGGAGGAGCGGAGCCCCAGCATTTT	CASSLGYQGGAEPQHF
TRBV6-5	-	once	TRBJ2-5	TGTGCCAGCAGTCTGGGGGAGACCCAGTACTTC	CASSLGETQYF
TRBV10-3	-	-	TRBJ2-3	TGTGCCATCAGTGATGGGGCTCGGTCAGGCGATACGCAGTATTTT	CAISDGARSGDTQYF
TRBV18	-	-	TRBJ1-5	TGTGCCAGCTCACCCGGGGAGGGGAATCAGCCCCAGCATTTT	CASSPGEGNQPQHF
TRBV7-2	-	many	TRBJ2-4	TGTGCCAGCAGCTACCCCGGGCCGATTATTCAGTACTTC	CASSYPGPIIQYF
TRBV10-3	-	-	TRBJ2-7	TGTGCCACGACGTTTAGCGGAGCCTACGAGCAGTACTTC	CATTFSGAYEQYF